Listed below are T cell receptor beta chains from one sample, sequenced in a study of cytomegalovirus exposure and HLA in healthy donors. The method was immunoSEQ multiplex PCR; TCRdb's version includes in-frame clones alone and lacks a portion of them. This table holds 73,000 or so clones, around 78% found once. Sequencing was performed on PBMCs. The receptors come from a man over 45 in good health and CMV-seronegative. Both conserved end residues are part of each CDR3. A D gene is named only where the DNA matches it firmly. A clone size is listed for some rows: how often the clone was seen (once, few, many), or a class if it is expanded.

j_call d_call v_call clone_size cdr3_aa cdr3_nt
TRBJ2-3 NA TRBV18 NA CASSPSRGEWYF TGTGCCAGCTCACCGTCCAGGGGCGAGTGGTATTTT
TRBJ2-2 NA TRBV7-2 NA CASSPVNLIGELFF TGTGCCAGCAGCCCAGTTAATCTTATCGGGGAGCTGTTTTTT
TRBJ2-7 NA TRBV28 NA CASSPPSGRYINSYEQYF TGTGCCAGCAGCCCCCCCAGTGGGAGGTACATTAACTCCTACGAGCAGTACTTC
TRBJ2-7 NA TRBV6-1 NA CASSESARVYEQYF TGTGCCAGCAGTGAATCTGCGAGGGTCTACGAGCAGTACTTC
TRBJ1-1 NA TRBV6-5 NA CASSFGKTGNTEAFF TGTGCCAGCAGTTTTGGTAAGACAGGGAACACTGAAGCTTTCTTT
TRBJ1-1 NA TRBV5-1 few CASSFSGLEAFF TGCGCCAGCAGCTTCTCGGGACTCGAAGCTTTCTTT
TRBJ1-3 NA TRBV6-5 NA CASQETGFSGNTIYF TGTGCCAGCCAGGAGACAGGATTCTCTGGAAACACCATATATTTT
TRBJ1-2 TRBD1 TRBV5-1 NA CASSTDRGGGYTF TGCGCCAGCAGCACAGACAGGGGCGGTGGCTACACCTTC
TRBJ2-4 NA TRBV19 NA CASSTIQGYKNIQYF TGTGCCAGTAGTACAATACAGGGATACAAAAACATTCAGTACTTC
TRBJ2-7 NA TRBV7-8 NA CASSLQGYEQYF TGTGCCAGCAGCTTACAGGGCTACGAGCAGTACTTC
TRBJ1-1 TRBD1 TRBV6-1 NA CASSEFRGQAEAFF TGTGCCAGCAGTGAATTCCGGGGACAGGCCGAAGCTTTCTTT
TRBJ1-5 TRBD1 TRBV27 few CASRETGNNQPQHF TGTGCCAGCAGGGAGACAGGGAACAATCAGCCCCAGCATTTT
TRBJ2-2 TRBD1 TRBV10-3 NA CAISNTGGTGELFF TGTGCCATCAGTAACACAGGGGGGACCGGGGAGCTGTTTTTT
TRBJ2-1 TRBD1 TRBV7-7 NA CASSLAGGVGYNEQFF TGTGCTAGCAGCTTAGCAGGGGGCGTGGGGTACAATGAGCAGTTCTTC
TRBJ2-6 TRBD1 TRBV2 few CASSDRTGGSGANVLTF TGTGCCAGCAGTGACAGGACAGGGGGCTCTGGGGCCAACGTCCTGACTTTC
TRBJ2-3 TRBD2 TRBV4-2 NA CASSQAAGDPTDTQYF TGTGCCAGCAGCCAAGCGGCGGGAGACCCCACAGATACGCAGTATTTT
TRBJ2-5 NA TRBV7-9 few CASSLAGGEQYF TGTGCCAGCAGCTTAGCGGGTGGGGAGCAGTACTTC
TRBJ2-3 TRBD2 TRBV4-3 NA CASSQSAGGLTDTQYF TGCGCCAGCAGCCAATCAGCGGGAGGTCTCACAGATACGCAGTATTTT
TRBJ1-5 NA TRBV28 NA CASSFNSNQPQHF TGTGCCAGCAGTTTTAATAGCAATCAGCCCCAGCATTTT